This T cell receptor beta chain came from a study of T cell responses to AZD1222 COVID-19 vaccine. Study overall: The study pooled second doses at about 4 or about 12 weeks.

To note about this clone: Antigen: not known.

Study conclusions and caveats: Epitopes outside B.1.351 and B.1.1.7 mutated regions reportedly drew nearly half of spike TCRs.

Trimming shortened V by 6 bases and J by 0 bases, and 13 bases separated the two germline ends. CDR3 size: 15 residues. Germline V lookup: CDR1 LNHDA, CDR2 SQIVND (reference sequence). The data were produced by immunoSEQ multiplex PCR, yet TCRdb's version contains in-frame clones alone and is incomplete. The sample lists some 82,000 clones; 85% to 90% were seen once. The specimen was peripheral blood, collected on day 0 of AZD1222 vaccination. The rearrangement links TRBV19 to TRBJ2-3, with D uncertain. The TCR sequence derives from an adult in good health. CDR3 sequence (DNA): TGTGCCAGTAGCCCTTACACCTCTAGCACAGATACGCAGTATTTT. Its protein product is CASSPYTSSTDTQYF.